The entry below gives a single T cell receptor beta chain sequence along with its context. No antigen is known for it. Alongside a J-beta primer mix, a sample-barcoded 5' primer served in a second PCR lasting roughly 6 to 12 cycles. Each cDNA was tagged by a template-switch adaptor containing 12 random nucleotides. TCRdb redid the calling of the 5' RACE reads with MiXCR, one entry per CDR3 protein. The sample consists of roughly 1.7 million distinct CDR3 sequences, around 36% of them appearing once. Ranging in age from about 6 to 95, the donors were healthy Caucasian individuals from Russia. Isolated per sample were at least 6 million PBMCs. These data are taken from a study of blood T cells in healthy people across ages. General study points: In the absence of known donor CMV status, changes in expanded clonotypes were possibly confounded.

The CDR3 totals 16 residues. Germline assignment: CDR1 MDHEN and CDR2 SYDVKM. V lost 1 base, J lost 2 bases, and 12 bases lay in between. The clonotype was recovered from a woman in her 30s in good health. The J gene is TRBJ1-3, the V gene TRBV28; D remains unclear. The specimen was blood. The CDR3 protein is CASSLSMGNTGNTIYF. CDR3 bases: TGTGCCAGCAGTTTATCTATGGGAAATACTGGAAACACCATATATTTT.